The next 29 T cell receptor beta chains were all read from a single sample in a study of graft-versus-host responses after intestinal transplantation. Sequencing used immunoSEQ multiplex PCR; TCRdb keeps in-frame clones, though not all of them. Among around 18,000 clones listed, 95% were seen once. Sample: PBMCs, taken 23 days after intestinal transplant. The origin of the receptors is a human patient who received an intestinal transplant, so some T cells may come from the graft donor.

V and J are TRBV6-6 and TRBJ2-1; D gene ambiguous. Trimming removed 4 bases at V and 3 bases at J, with 10 bases between. Germline-derived CDR1 and CDR2 are MNHNY and SVGAGI (reference sequence). The CDR3 has 14 residues. The CDR3 spells CASSSQSVYNEQFF. CDR3 bases: TGTGCCAGCAGTTCCCAGTCGGTCTACAATGAGCAGTTCTTC.

This sequence joins TRBV7-9 and TRBJ2-4; 8 bases map to TRBD2. The CDR3 spans 14 residues. V lost 3 bases and J lost 8; bases outside the gene matches: 6. Germline loops: CDR1 SEHNR, CDR2 FQNEAQ (reference sequence). Written as DNA, the CDR3 is TGTGCCAGCAGCTTCGGGGGGGCTGGAGACATTCAGTACTTC. Amino acid sequence: CASSFGGAGDIQYF.

V is TRBV6-5 and J is TRBJ2-7, with TRBD1 matching 12 bases. CDR3 length equals 13 residues. Per the germline V gene, CDR1 is MNHEY and CDR2 is SVGAGI. Trimming took 7 bases from V and 5 from J; bases not matched to a gene: 3. The CDR3 DNA is TGTGCCAGCAAGGGGACAGGGGGCGACGAGCAGTACTTC. Its translation: CASKGTGGDEQYF.

This clone rates as large (0.1 to 1%). The rearrangement uses TRBV2 and TRBJ2-5; D is unresolved. Germline CDR1 SNHLY, CDR2 FYNNEI. V dropped 7 bases and J dropped 7 bases, with 13 bases sitting between them. The CDR3 is made up of 12 amino acids. CDR3 sequence: CASKSVTGTQYF. Written as DNA, the CDR3 is TGTGCCAGCAAGAGCGTTACGGGGACCCAGTACTTC.

DNA of the CDR3: TGTGCCTGGGCAAGGACAGTCACAGATACGCAGTATTTT. It yields the protein CAWARTVTDTQYF. This sequence joins TRBV30 and TRBJ2-3, with a possible D match to TRBD1 (6 bases). Per germline, CDR1 GTSNPN and CDR2 SVGIG (reference sequence). CDR3 length: 13 amino acids. Trimming took 5 bases from V and 2 from J, leaving 11 bases between them. The whole variable domain, remainder taken from reference TRBV30 and TRBJ2-3, is SQTIHQWPATLVQPVGSPLSLECTVEGTSNPNLYWYRQAAGRGLQLLFYSVGIGQISSEVPQNLSASRPQDRQFILSSKKLLLSDSGFYLCAWARTVTDTQYFGPGTRLTVL.

The chain carries TRBV2 and TRBJ2-1, with no clear D. Germline V gene lookup returns CDR1 SNHLY and CDR2 FYNNEI. Trimming left V 6 bases short and J 5 bases short, with 8 bases between. The CDR3 is 12 amino acids. The DNA of the CDR3 is TGTGCCAGCAGGGACCAGGACAATGAGCAGTTCTTC. It codes for CASRDQDNEQFF.

The chain joins TRBV29-1 to TRBJ2-2, with D possibly TRBD2 on 5 matching bases. The CDR3 sequence is 12 residues long. Germline lookup yields CDR1 SQVTM and CDR2 ANQGSEA. Trimming pared 5 bases from V and 6 bases from J, leaving 10 bases between. In nucleotides, the CDR3 is TGCAGCGTTCTTAGCGAGGCCGGGGAGCTGTTTTTT. Its protein is CSVLSEAGELFF.

Points on this clone: Other nucleotide sequences from this sample produce the same CDR3. The chain combines TRBV9 with TRBJ2-1; D is unresolved. With 0 bases removed from V and 8 bases from J, the gap between germline ends came to 3 bases. Germline V gene sequence: CDR1 SGDLS, CDR2 YYNGEE. The CDR3 covers 11 residues. The CDR3 DNA follows: TGTGCCAGCAGCGTAGGATATGAGCAGTTCTTC. This sequence encodes CASSVGYEQFF.

The genes are TRBV28 and TRBJ2-5; the D call may be TRBD1 or TRBD2 (5 bases each). The germline CDR1 and CDR2 sequences are MDHEN and SYDVKM. CDR3 length: 14 amino acids. The V end was cut by 5 bases, the J end by 2 bases, with 12 bases between. The DNA of the CDR3 is TGTGCCAGCAGTCCGTGGGACCAACAAGAGACCCAGTACTTC. It encodes CASSPWDQQETQYF.

This chain uses TRBV7-3 with TRBJ2-7; TRBD2 matches at 10 bases. J lost 4 bases, V lost 4 bases, and 7 bases had no gene match. CDR3 size: 15 residues. Germline V gene sequence: CDR1 SGHTA, CDR2 FQGTGA. CDR3 sequence reads: CASSSLAGEGYEQYF. The CDR3 DNA follows: TGTGCCAGCAGCTCCCTAGCGGGAGAAGGGTACGAGCAGTACTTC.

The chain recombines TRBV6-1 with TRBJ2-7; 10 bases are a match to TRBD1. The CDR3 is 13 residues long. Germline V gene sequence: CDR1 MNHNS, CDR2 SASEGT. The V segment lost 3 bases and the J segment 7 bases; nucleotides outside the gene matches: 3. The CDR3 DNA sequence: TGTGCCAGCAGTGAGGACAGGGGGGGAGAGCAGTACTTC. Amino acids: CASSEDRGGEQYF.

This chain joins TRBV11-2 and TRBJ2-5, with D perhaps matching TRBD2 (5 bases). This CDR3 region has 16 residues. Germline V gene sequence: CDR1 SGHAT, CDR2 FQNNGV. Trimming took 1 base from V and 5 from J, leaving 17 bases between them. The DNA for the CDR3 is TGTGCCAGCAGCTTAGTTTCACAGACTATGACGGAGACCCAGTACTTC. As protein: CASSLVSQTMTETQYF.

Regarding this clone: The identical CDR3 is also encoded by other nucleotide sequences in the sample. The chain is built from TRBV10-3 and TRBJ1-5, with a weak D call TRBD1 (5 bases). Trimming pared 3 bases from V and 7 bases from J, leaving 16 bases between. The CDR3 is 15 residues long. Germline V gene lookup returns CDR1 ENHRY and CDR2 SYGVKD. CDR3 residues: CAISDDVGVGQPQHF. The CDR3 DNA is TGTGCCATCAGTGATGACGTGGGGGTGGGGCAGCCCCAGCATTTT.

The V call is TRBV29-1, the J call TRBJ1-1; a weak D match, TRBD1 (6 bases). Trimming removed 4 bases from V and 3 bases from J, with 12 bases in between. The germline V gene has CDR1 SQVTM and CDR2 ANQGSEA. This CDR3 is built from 13 residues. CDR3 in DNA: TGCAGCGTTGGCAGGGGCGGCGACACTGAAGCTTTCTTT. Amino acids: CSVGRGGDTEAFF.

V and J are TRBV6-1 and TRBJ2-1; D perhaps matches TRBD2 (6 bases). In germline, CDR1 is MNHNS, CDR2 SASEGT. Between the trimmed V and J ends, which lost 10 bases and 4 bases, there was a span of 17 bases. The CDR3 loop spans 14 amino acids. The CDR3 DNA follows: TGTGCCACCAGATTGCGGGACGAATACAATGAGCAGTTCTTC. It encodes CATRLRDEYNEQFF.

The chain employs TRBV19 and TRBJ2-1; TRBD1 matches 7 bases. The CDR3 contains 15 residues. V lost 5 bases, J lost 2 bases, and 6 bases stayed unmatched. Germline V gene data show CDR1 as LNHDA and CDR2 as SQIVND (reference sequence). The chain's CDR3 is CASSVPDRAYNEQFF. CDR3 nucleotides: TGTGCCAGTAGTGTCCCCGACAGGGCCTACAATGAGCAGTTCTTC.

V and J are TRBV5-1 and TRBJ2-1, with D maybe TRBD2 (6 bases). Trimming pared 0 bases from V and 4 bases from J, leaving 14 bases between. Germline loops: CDR1 SGHRS, CDR2 YFSETQ. CDR3 length equals 16 residues. The chain's CDR3 is CASSLAISGFYNEQFF. CDR3 coding DNA: TGCGCCAGCAGCTTGGCCATCAGCGGGTTTTACAATGAGCAGTTCTTC.

The chain's CDR3 is CASSFFTSSTDTQYF. The DNA of the CDR3 is TGTGCCAGCAGTTTTTTCACTAGCAGCACAGATACGCAGTATTTT. This sequence joins TRBV28 and TRBJ2-3, with a possible D match to TRBD2 (6 bases). Between the trimmed V and J ends, which lost 3 bases and 0 bases, there was a span of 10 bases. Germline V CDR1 and CDR2: MDHEN, SYDVKM. The CDR3 length is 15 residues.

V is TRBV19 and J is TRBJ2-5, with 7 bases lining up with TRBD2. The DNA end favors TRBJ2-7, so the J call may be wrong. CDR1 LNHDA and CDR2 SQIVND come from the germline V gene (reference sequence). The CDR3 contains 15 residues. The chain's CDR3 is CASSISPGGPYEQYF. DNA of the CDR3: TGTGCCAGTAGTATTAGTCCGGGAGGTCCCTACGAGCAGTACTTC.

V usage is TRBV4-1 and J usage is TRBJ2-7; a weak D match, TRBD2 (6 bases). V gave up 1 base and J gave up 0 bases, with 13 bases separating them. Germline lookup yields CDR1 MGHRA and CDR2 YSYEKL. The CDR3 spans 16 residues. The CDR3 here is CASSQVAAGSSYEQYF. Written as DNA, the CDR3 is TGCGCCAGCAGCCAAGTGGCGGCGGGGAGCTCCTACGAGCAGTACTTC.

The rearrangement uses TRBV28 and TRBJ2-2; D is possibly TRBD1 (6 bases). V was clipped by 5 bases and J by 4 bases, with 11 bases between them. Germline V gene lookup returns CDR1 MDHEN and CDR2 SYDVKM. This CDR3 region has 14 residues. CDR3 bases: TGTGCCAGCAGTACAGGGCTCTTCACCGGGGAGCTGTTTTTT. Translating it yields CASSTGLFTGELFF.

The gene calls are TRBV5-1 and TRBJ2-5, with D perhaps TRBD1 (6 bases). The CDR3 consists of 13 residues. V was trimmed by 4 bases and J by 5 bases, leaving 12 bases between them. Germline-derived CDR1 and CDR2 are SGHRS and YFSETQ. The DNA of the CDR3 is TGCGCCAGCAGCCAGGGACAAGGCGAGACCCAGTACTTC. As protein: CASSQGQGETQYF.

The chain uses TRBV27 and TRBJ2-1; 8 nucleotides align to TRBD1. With 5 bases clipped from V and 4 bases from J, the junction kept 16 bases outside the gene matches. Germline V CDR1 and CDR2: MNHEY, SMNVEV (reference sequence). The CDR3 sequence is 18 residues long. This chain's CDR3 is CASSPRQGSSEFYNEQFF. The DNA of the CDR3 is TGTGCCAGCAGTCCCCGACAGGGGAGTAGCGAGTTTTACAATGAGCAGTTCTTC.

This chain links TRBV19 with TRBJ1-2, with 9 bases fitting TRBD1. Germline CDR1 is LNHDA and CDR2 is SQIVND (reference sequence). V was pared by 2 bases and J by 6 bases, with 4 bases of the junction left unmatched. This CDR3 comprises 14 residues. CDR3 loop: CASSIIQGANGYTF. CDR3 DNA: TGTGCCAGTAGTATAATACAGGGGGCAAATGGCTACACCTTC.

The sample holds one count of this clone. V gene TRBV11-2 combines with J gene TRBJ2-7, with D possibly matching TRBD2 (5 bases). In germline, CDR1 is SGHAT, CDR2 FQNNGV. The CDR3 consists of 13 residues. V lost 5 bases and J lost 1, with 9 bases in between. CDR3 sequence (DNA): TGTGCCAGCAGCCAAGGACTTTCCTACGAGCAGTACTTC. It is translated as CASSQGLSYEQYF. Supplemented by reference TRBV11-2 and TRBJ2-7, the full variable domain reads EAGVAQSPRYKIIEKRQSVAFWCNPISGHATLYWYQQILGQGPKLLIQFQNNGVVDDSQLPKDRFSAERLKGVDSTLKIQPAKLEDSAVYLCASSQGLSYEQYFGPGTRLTVT.

About this clone itself: Germline and junction disagree at one end, which may indicate a read error. The genes are TRBV27 and TRBJ2-1; D remains ambiguous. Looked up from germline, CDR1 is MNHEY and CDR2 is SMNVEV (reference sequence). The length of the CDR3 is 13 residues. The DNA of the CDR3 is TGTGCCAGCGGTTTAGCAGCATACAATGAGCAGTTCTTC. Protein product: CASGLAAYNEQFF.

The rearrangement links TRBV19 to TRBJ2-1; 7 nucleotides align to TRBD1. Germline CDR1 reads LNHDA; CDR2 reads SQIVND (reference sequence). The CDR3 has 15 residues. The V and J ends lost 8 bases and 0 bases, in that order; junction bases with no gene match: 7. CDR3 nucleotide sequence: TGTGCCAGTGGACCGGGACAGAGCTCCTACAATGAGCAGTTCTTC. Its translation: CASGPGQSSYNEQFF.

The chain recombines TRBV9 with TRBJ2-1; D may be TRBD2 (5 bases). Trimming cost V 0 bases and J 9 bases, with 7 bases left between them. The CDR3 has 12 residues. Germline CDR1 and CDR2: SGDLS and YYNGEE. The CDR3 loop reads CASSVVEGEQFF. DNA of the CDR3: TGTGCCAGCAGCGTAGTAGAGGGTGAGCAGTTCTTC.

The V call is TRBV19, the J call TRBJ1-5; D not certain. V shed 5 bases and J shed 1 base, with 6 bases lying between them. The CDR3 covers 13 residues. The germline V gene encodes CDR1 LNHDA and CDR2 SQIVND (reference sequence). The CDR3 DNA sequence: TGTGCCAGTAGTCCCTGGAGCAATCAGCCCCAGCATTTT. The encoded protein is CASSPWSNQPQHF.